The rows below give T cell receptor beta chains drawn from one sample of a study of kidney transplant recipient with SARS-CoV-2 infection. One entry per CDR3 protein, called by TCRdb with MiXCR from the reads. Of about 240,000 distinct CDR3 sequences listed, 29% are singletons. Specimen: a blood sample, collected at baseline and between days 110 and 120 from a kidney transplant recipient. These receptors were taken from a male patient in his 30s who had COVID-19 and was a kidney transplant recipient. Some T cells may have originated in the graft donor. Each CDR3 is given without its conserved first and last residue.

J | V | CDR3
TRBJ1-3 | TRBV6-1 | ASSGFIGLSGNTIY
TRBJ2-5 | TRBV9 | ASSIGSSGVQETQY
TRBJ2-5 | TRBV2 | ASSETSASETQY
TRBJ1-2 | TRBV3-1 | ASNIHDTLRKTYGYT
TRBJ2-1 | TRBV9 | ASSVETIYNEQF
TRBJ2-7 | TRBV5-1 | ASSSSSAGSVYEQY
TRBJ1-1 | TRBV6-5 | ASRTGGTEAF
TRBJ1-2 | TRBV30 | AWSVAGYYGYT
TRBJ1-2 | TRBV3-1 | ASSMYRTLRKTYGYT
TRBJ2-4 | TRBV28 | ASSPQGTKNIQY
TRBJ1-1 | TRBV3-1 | ASSCSTPISIRTEAF
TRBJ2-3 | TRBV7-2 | ASTKLGLAITDTQY
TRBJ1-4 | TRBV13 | ASSLDRREKLF
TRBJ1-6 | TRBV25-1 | ASSDPAVGNSPLH
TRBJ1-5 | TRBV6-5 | ASSDVSGNQPQH
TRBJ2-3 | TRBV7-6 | ASSSPGGGSTDTQY
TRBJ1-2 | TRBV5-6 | ASVLYNSRKTYGYT
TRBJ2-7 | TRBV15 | ATSRGGTSPYEQY
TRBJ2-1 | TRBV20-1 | SARRTGALLINEQF
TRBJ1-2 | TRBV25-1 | ASSEVQELGKTYGYT
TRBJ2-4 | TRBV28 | ASSLPGGLNIQY
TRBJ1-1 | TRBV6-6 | ASSYEDRGGTEAF
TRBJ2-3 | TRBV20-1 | SASTSGTSGSEPTDTQY
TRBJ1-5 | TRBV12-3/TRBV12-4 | ASSLTGGRNQPQH
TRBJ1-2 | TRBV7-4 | ASSLESSARKTYGYT